A single sample is the source of the 10 T cell receptor beta chains below, sequenced in a study of CD8+CD57+ T cells in acquired aplastic anemia. Genomic DNA served as template for TCR beta VDJ and CDR3 profiling. MiXCR was run by TCRdb on the reads, yielding one entry per CDR3 protein. The repertoire includes about 190,000 distinct CDR3 sequences, roughly 64% of them detected once, and roughly 46% sits in the top ten. Specimen: sorted CD4+, CD8+, or CD8+CD57+ T cells (not recorded which) from PBMCs. These receptors originate from a human donor with severe aplastic anemia or a healthy control (not recorded which).

The DNA of the CDR3 is TGCAGTGCCCTCATAGCGGCCTCCTACGAGCAGTACTTC. Protein sequence: CSALIAASYEQYF. The rearrangement uses TRBV20-1 and TRBJ2-7; tentatively, D is TRBD2 (6 bases). Germline V lookup: CDR1 DFQATT, CDR2 SNEGSKA (reference sequence). The CDR3 has 13 residues. Trimming pared 6 bases from V and 0 bases from J, leaving 12 bases between.

A few counts support this clonotype. This chain uses TRBV10-3 with TRBJ2-7; D uncertain. The V gene's germline CDR1 is ENHRY and CDR2 SYGVKD. The V and J ends lost 3 bases and 4 bases respectively, with 7 bases between them. The CDR3 is 12 residues long. The CDR3 DNA reads as TGTGCCATCAGTGAAGGGTGGTACGAGCAGTACTTC. It yields the protein CAISEGWYEQYF.

The V gene is TRBV7-2, the J gene TRBJ2-7, with 12 nucleotides matching TRBD2. Unmatched junction bases numbered 9, after V lost 3 bases and J lost 6 bases. CDR1 SGHTA and CDR2 FQGNSA come from the germline V gene. CDR3 length: 16 amino acids. This CDR3 reads CASSFGRLAGGREQYF. The CDR3 coding sequence is TGTGCCAGCAGCTTCGGGCGGCTAGCGGGGGGGCGCGAGCAGTACTTC.

The chain joins TRBV15 to TRBJ1-6; no clear D. Germline V lookup: CDR1 LNHNV, CDR2 YYDKDF (reference sequence). The CDR3 totals 14 residues. Trimming shortened V by 3 bases and J by 5 bases, and 8 bases separated the two germline ends. The CDR3 reads CATSSQTNNSPLHF. Here the CDR3 DNA reads TGTGCCACCAGCAGCCAGACCAATAATTCACCCCTCCACTTT.

This chain connects TRBV7-8 to TRBJ2-7, with 7 bases matching TRBD1. This CDR3 is built from 14 residues. The V and J ends lost 5 bases and 3 bases, in that order; junction bases with no gene match: 7. Germline V gene lookup returns CDR1 SGHVS and CDR2 FQNEAQ. The CDR3 DNA reads TGTGCCAGCAGCGAGGGACAGCTCCTCTACGAGCAGTACTTC. This codes for CASSEGQLLYEQYF.

This clonotype was detected only a few times. The chain links TRBV7-9 to TRBJ1-2; D is undetermined. Trimming removed 6 bases from V and 0 bases from J, with 8 bases in between. The germline V gene has CDR1 SEHNR and CDR2 FQNEAQ (reference sequence). The CDR3 consists of 13 residues. CDR3 amino acids: CASSFHANYGYTF. The CDR3 nucleotides are TGTGCCAGCAGTTTTCATGCTAACTATGGCTACACCTTC.

This clonotype has a single count. The chain is built from TRBV12-3 or TRBV12-4 and TRBJ1-2; 7 positions agree with TRBD1. V trimming: 7 bases; J trimming: 6 bases; junction bases outside the gene matches: 17. The CDR3 runs 16 residues. CDR3 bases: TGTGCCAGCACTTACACAACTACAGGGGCCGACCATGGCTACACCTTC. Translating gives CASTYTTTGADHGYTF.

The chain links TRBV20-1 to TRBJ1-5; D ambiguous. Germline V lookup: CDR1 DFQATT, CDR2 SNEGSKA (reference sequence). V lost 5 bases to trimming and J lost 2 bases, with 10 bases between them. This CDR3 region has 13 residues. The CDR3 DNA is TGCAGTGCTTCTCGTCGCGGCAATCAGCCCCAGCATTTT. This sequence encodes CSASRRGNQPQHF.

This clonotype was recorded at least ten times. The rearrangement links TRBV19 to TRBJ1-1; D is unresolved. The CDR3 runs 13 residues. In germline, CDR1 is LNHDA, CDR2 SQIVND (reference sequence). V gave up 5 bases and J gave up 2 bases, with 9 bases separating them. In DNA form, the CDR3 reads TGTGCCAGTAGTCTCGTTCTAAACACTGAAGCTTTCTTT. Its protein product is CASSLVLNTEAFF.

V is TRBV25-1 and J is TRBJ1-2; D perhaps matches TRBD1 (6 bases). V lost 2 bases and J lost 4, with 11 bases in between. CDR1 MGHDK and CDR2 SYGVNS come from the germline V gene. The CDR3 is made up of 14 amino acids. The CDR3 sequence: CASSEAGAAYGYTF. The CDR3 bases are TGTGCCAGCAGTGAAGCAGGGGCGGCCTATGGCTACACCTTC.